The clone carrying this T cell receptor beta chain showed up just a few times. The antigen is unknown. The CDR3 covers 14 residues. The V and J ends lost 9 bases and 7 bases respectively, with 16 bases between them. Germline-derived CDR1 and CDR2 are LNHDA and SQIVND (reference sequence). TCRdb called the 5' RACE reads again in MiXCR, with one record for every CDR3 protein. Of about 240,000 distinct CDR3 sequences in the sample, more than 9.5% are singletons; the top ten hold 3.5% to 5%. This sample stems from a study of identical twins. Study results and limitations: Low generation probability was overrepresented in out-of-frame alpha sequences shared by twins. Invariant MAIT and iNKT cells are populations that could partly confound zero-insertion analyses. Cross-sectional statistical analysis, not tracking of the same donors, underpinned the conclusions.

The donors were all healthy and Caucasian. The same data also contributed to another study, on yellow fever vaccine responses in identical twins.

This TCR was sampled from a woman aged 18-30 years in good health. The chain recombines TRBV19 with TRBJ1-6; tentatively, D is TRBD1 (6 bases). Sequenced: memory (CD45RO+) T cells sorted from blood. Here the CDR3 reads CASKAGDGNSPLHF. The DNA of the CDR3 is TGTGCCAGCAAAGCAGGGGATGGGAATTCACCCCTCCACTTT.